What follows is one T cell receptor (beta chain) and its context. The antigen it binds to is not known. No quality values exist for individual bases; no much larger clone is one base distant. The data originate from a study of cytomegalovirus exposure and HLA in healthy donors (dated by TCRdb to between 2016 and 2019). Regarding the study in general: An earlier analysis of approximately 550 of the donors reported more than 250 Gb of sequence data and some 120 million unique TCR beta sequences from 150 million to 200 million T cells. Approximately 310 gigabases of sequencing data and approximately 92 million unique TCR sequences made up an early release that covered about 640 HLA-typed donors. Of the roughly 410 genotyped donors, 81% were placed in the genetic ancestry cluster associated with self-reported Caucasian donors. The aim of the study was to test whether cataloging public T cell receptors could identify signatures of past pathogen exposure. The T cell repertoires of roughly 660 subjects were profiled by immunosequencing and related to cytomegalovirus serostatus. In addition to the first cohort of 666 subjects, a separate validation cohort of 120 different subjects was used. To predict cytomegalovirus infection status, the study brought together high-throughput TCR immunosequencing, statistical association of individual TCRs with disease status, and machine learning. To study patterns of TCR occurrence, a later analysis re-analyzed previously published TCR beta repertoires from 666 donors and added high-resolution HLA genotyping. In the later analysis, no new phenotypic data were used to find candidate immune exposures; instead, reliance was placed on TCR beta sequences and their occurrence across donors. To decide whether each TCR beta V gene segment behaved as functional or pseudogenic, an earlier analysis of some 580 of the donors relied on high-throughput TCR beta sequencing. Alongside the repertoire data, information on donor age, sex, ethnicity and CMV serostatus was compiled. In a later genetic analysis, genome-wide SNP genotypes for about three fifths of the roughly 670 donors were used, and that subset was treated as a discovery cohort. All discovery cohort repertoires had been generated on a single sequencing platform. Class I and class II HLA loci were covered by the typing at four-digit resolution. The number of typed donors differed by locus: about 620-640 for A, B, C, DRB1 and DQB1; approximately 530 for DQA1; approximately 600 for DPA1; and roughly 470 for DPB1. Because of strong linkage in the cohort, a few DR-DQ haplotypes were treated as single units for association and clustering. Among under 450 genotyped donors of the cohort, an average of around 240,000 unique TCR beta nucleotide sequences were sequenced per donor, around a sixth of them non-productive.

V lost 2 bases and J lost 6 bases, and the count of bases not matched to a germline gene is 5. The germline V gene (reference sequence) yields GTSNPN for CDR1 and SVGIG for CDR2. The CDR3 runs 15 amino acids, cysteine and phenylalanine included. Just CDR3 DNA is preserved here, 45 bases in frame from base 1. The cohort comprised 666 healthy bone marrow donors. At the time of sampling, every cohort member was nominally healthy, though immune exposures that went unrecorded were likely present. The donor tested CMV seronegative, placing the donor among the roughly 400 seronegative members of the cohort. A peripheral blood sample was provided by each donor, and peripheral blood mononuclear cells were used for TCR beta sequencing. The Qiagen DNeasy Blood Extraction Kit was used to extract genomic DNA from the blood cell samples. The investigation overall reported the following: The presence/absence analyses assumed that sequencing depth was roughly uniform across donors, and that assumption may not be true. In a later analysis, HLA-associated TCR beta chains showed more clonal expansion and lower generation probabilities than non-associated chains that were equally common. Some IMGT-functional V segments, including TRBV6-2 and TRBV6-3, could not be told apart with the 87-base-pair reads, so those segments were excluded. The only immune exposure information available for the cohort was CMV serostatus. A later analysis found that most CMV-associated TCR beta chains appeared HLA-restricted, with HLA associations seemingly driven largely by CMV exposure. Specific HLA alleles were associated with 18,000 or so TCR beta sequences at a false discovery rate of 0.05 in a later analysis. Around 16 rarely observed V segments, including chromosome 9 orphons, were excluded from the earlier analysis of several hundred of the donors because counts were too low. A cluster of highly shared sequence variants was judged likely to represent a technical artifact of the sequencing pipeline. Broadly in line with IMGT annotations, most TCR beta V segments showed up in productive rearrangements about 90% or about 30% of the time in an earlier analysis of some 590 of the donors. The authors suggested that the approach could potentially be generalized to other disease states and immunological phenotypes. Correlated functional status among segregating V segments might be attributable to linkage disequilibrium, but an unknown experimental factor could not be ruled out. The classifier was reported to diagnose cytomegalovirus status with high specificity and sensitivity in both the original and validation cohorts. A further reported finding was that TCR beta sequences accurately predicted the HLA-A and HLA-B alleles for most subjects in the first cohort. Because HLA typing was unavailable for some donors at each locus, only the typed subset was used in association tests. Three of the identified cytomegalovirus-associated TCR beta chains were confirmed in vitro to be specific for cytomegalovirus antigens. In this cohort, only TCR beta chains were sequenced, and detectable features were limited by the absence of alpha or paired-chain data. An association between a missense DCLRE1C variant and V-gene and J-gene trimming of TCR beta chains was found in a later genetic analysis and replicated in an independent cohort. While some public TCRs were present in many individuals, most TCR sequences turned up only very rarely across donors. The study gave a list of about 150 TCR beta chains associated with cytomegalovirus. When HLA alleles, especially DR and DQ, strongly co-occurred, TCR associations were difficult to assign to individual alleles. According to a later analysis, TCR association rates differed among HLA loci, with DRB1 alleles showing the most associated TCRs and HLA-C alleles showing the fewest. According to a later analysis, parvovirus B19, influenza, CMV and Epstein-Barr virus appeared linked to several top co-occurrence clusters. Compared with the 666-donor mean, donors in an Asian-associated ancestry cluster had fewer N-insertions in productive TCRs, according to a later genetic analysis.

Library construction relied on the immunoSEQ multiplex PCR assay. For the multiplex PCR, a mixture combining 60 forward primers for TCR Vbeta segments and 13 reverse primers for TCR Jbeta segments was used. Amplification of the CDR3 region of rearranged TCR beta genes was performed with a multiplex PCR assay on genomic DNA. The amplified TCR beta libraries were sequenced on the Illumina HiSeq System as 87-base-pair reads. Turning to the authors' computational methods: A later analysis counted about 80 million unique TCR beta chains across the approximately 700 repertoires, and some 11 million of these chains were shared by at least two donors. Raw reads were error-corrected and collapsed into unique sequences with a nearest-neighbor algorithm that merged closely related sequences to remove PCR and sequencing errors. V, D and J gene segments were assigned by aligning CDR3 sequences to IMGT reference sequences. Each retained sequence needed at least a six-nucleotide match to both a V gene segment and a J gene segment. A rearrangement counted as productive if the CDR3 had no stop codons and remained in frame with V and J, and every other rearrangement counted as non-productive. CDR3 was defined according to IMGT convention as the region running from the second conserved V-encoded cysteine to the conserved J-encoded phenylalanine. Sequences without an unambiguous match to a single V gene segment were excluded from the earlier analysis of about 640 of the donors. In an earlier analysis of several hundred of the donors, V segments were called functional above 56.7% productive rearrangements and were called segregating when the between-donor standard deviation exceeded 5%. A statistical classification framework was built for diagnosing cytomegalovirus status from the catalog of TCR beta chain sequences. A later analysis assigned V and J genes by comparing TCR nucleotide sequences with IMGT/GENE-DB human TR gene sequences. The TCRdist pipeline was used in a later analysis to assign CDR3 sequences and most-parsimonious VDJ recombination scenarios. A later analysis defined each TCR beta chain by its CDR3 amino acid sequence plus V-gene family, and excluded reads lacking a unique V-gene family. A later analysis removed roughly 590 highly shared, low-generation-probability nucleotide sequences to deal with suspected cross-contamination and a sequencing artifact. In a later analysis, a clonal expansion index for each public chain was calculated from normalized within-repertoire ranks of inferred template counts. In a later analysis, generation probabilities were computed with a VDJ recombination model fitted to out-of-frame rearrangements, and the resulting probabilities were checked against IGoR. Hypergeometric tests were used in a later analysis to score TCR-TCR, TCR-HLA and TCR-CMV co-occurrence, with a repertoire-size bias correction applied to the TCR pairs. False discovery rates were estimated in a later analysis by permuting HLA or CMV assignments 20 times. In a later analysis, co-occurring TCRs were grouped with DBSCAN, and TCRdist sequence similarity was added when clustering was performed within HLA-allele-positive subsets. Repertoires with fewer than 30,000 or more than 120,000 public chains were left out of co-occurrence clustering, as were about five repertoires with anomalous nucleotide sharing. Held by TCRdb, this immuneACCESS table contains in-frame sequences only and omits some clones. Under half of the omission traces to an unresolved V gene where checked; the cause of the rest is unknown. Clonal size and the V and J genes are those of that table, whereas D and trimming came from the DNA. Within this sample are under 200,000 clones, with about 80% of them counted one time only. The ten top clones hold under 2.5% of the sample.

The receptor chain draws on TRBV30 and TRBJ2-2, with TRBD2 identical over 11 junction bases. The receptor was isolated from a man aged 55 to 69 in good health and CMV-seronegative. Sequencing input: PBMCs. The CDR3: CAWSRLAGGPGELFF. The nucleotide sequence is TGTGCCTGGAGTAGGCTAGCGGGAGGTCCCGGGGAGCTGTTTTTT. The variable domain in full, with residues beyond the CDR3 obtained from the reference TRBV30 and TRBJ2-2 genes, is SQTIHQWPATLVQPVGSPLSLECTVEGTSNPNLYWYRQAAGRGLQLLFYSVGIGQISSEVPQNLSASRPQDRQFILSSKKLLLSDSGFYLCAWSRLAGGPGELFFGEGSRLTVL.